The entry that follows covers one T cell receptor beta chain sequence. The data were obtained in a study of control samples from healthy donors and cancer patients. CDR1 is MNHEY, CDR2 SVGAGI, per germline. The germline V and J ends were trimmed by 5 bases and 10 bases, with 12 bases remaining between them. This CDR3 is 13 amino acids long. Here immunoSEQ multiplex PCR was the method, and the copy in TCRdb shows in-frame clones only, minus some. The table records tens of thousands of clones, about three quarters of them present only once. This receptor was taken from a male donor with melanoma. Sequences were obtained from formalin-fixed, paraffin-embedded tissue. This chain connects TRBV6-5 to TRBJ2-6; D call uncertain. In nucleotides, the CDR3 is TGTGCCAGCAGTACTCTAAAGATGAACGTCCTGACTTTC. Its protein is CASSTLKMNVLTF.